What follows are 12 T cell receptor beta chains derived from one specimen sequenced in a study of T cells in Graves' hyperthyroidism and ophthalmopathy. Amplified regions were TCR beta CDR3 sequences from RNA transcripts. A set of HTBI primers served as the primers for a first-round RT-PCR of the TCR CDR3. TCRdb re-analysed the multiplex PCR reads in MiXCR, keeping a single row per CDR3 protein. The top ten clones hold roughly 17% of a sample with over 450,000 distinct CDR3 sequences, about 15% of them seen once. The material sequenced was blood. The origin of the receptors is a woman in her late teens or twenties with Graves' hyperthyroidism.

This clonotype has only a few counts. V gene TRBV20-1 combines with J gene TRBJ1-5; 7 bases fit TRBD1. The CDR3 extends over 15 amino acids. Germline loops: CDR1 DFQATT, CDR2 SNEGSKA (reference sequence). V lost 3 bases, J lost 3 bases, and 8 bases stayed unmatched. The CDR3 protein is CSASVPGGANQPQHF. In nucleotides, the CDR3 is TGCAGTGCTAGCGTTCCAGGGGGTGCCAATCAGCCCCAGCATTTT.

A note on this clonotype: A read error may be the cause here, since a much bigger clone is one base away. J is TRBJ2-1 and V is TRBV27; 9 nucleotides line up with TRBD2. Matching the DNA end better, TRBJ2-7 makes the J call doubtful. Germline CDR1 is MNHEY and CDR2 is SMNVEV (reference sequence). The CDR3 sequence is 15 residues long. The CDR3 spells CASSLLAGGANEQYF. The DNA of the CDR3 is TGTGCCAGCAGTTTACTGGCGGGAGGGGCTAATGAGCAGTACTTC.

This clonotype was detected many times. The chain links TRBV6-1 to TRBJ1-1, with 7 bases matching TRBD1. With V trimmed by 6 bases and J by 4 bases, 8 bases remained unmatched. Germline CDR1 MNHNS, CDR2 SASEGT. There are 14 residues in the CDR3. The CDR3 DNA sequence: TGTGCCAGCAGCTCAGGGGGGGGCGGCACTGAAGCTTTCTTT. Its protein product is CASSSGGGGTEAFF.

This clonotype was counted only a few times. The chain uses TRBV14 and TRBJ2-1; D possibly corresponds to TRBD1 (6 bases). The V gene lost 2 bases and the J gene lost 7 bases, with 9 bases spanning the gap. The germline V gene has CDR1 SGHDN and CDR2 FVKESK. The CDR3 length is 13 residues. The DNA for the CDR3 is TGTGCCAGCAGCCAAATCAGGGGTAATGAGCAGTTCTTC. It codes for CASSQIRGNEQFF.

This clonotype showed up many times. This chain links TRBV24-1 with TRBJ2-5, with D uncertain. This CDR3 is 12 amino acids long. V gave up 5 bases and J gave up 4 bases, with 7 bases separating them. The germline V gene has CDR1 KGHDR and CDR2 SFDVKD. The CDR3 loop reads CATSALGETQYF. DNA of the CDR3: TGTGCCACCAGTGCCCTAGGAGAGACCCAGTACTTC.

This clonotype was counted ten times or more. V usage is TRBV6-1 and J usage is TRBJ2-1; the match to TRBD2 covers 8 bases. This CDR3 has 15 amino acids. In germline, CDR1 is MNHNS, CDR2 SASEGT. V dropped 7 bases and J dropped 7; count of bases not matched to a gene: 12. CDR3 bases: TGTGCCAGCATTCCGGGACTAGGGCAAAGGAATGAGCAGTTCTTC. It encodes CASIPGLGQRNEQFF.

The gene calls are TRBV20-1 and TRBJ1-5; no definite D call. The CDR3 is 12 amino acids. Germline-derived CDR1 and CDR2 are DFQATT and SNEGSKA (reference sequence). Trimming took off 5 bases at V and 4 bases at J, with 9 bases between the two ends. The CDR3 reads CSAGITNQPQHF. For the CDR3, the DNA is TGCAGTGCTGGGATCACTAATCAGCCCCAGCATTTT.

This clonotype has ten or more counts. The CDR3 region is CSVERTGPYGYTF. As DNA, the CDR3 is TGCAGCGTTGAAAGGACAGGCCCCTATGGCTACACCTTC. This chain connects TRBV29-1 to TRBJ1-2, with 7 bases that match TRBD1. Trimming removed 2 bases from V and 4 bases from J; junction bases left unmatched: 4. The CDR3 loop spans 13 amino acids. Germline V gives CDR1 SQVTM, CDR2 ANQGSEA.

In this sample, this clonotype turned up many times. This rearrangement joins TRBV29-1 to TRBJ1-4, with a weak D call TRBD1 (6 bases). The V end lost 4 bases, the J end lost 3 bases, and 12 bases lay between the germline ends. The V gene's germline CDR1 is SQVTM and CDR2 ANQGSEA. This CDR3 contains 14 residues. This CDR3 is CSVVGGRANEKLFF. CDR3 sequence (DNA): TGCAGCGTTGTTGGGGGCCGGGCTAATGAAAAACTGTTTTTT. The full variable domain, completed using reference TRBV29-1 and TRBJ1-4, is SAVISQKPSRDICQRGTSLTIQCQVDSQVTMMFWYRQQPGQSLTLIATANQGSEATYESGFVIDKFPISRPNLTFSTLTVSNMSPEDSSIYLCSVVGGRANEKLFFGSGTQLSVL.

This clonotype was found many times. The chain is built from TRBV20-1 and TRBJ2-1; 8 bases fit TRBD2. Germline values: CDR1 DFQATT, CDR2 SNEGSKA (reference sequence). V dropped 3 bases and J dropped 0; count of bases not matched to a gene: 10. This CDR3 spans 17 amino acids. Here the CDR3 DNA reads TGCAGTGCTAGCGGGAGGGTCTCAAATTTCTCCTACAATGAGCAGTTCTTC. Residues: CSASGRVSNFSYNEQFF.

The rearrangement links TRBV15 to TRBJ1-5; D uncertain. The germline gives CDR1 LNHNV, CDR2 YYDKDF (reference sequence). This CDR3 is built from 15 residues. Deletions cut 0 bases from V and 6 bases from J, with 12 bases between. For the CDR3, the DNA is TGTGCCACCAGCAGAGATCCAGGTAGTATTCAGCCCCAGCATTTT. It specifies CATSRDPGSIQPQHF.

This clonotype showed up many times. The chain has TRBV24-1 and TRBJ2-3; D possibly uses TRBD1 or TRBD2 (5 bases each). The CDR3 extends over 17 amino acids. Between the trimmed V and J ends, which lost 2 bases and 2 bases, there was a span of 16 bases. Germline V gene sequence: CDR1 KGHDR, CDR2 SFDVKD. CDR3 nucleotides: TGTGCCACCAGTGATTCGGCCCGGGACGTCTACACAGATACGCAGTATTTT. Amino acids: CATSDSARDVYTDTQYF.